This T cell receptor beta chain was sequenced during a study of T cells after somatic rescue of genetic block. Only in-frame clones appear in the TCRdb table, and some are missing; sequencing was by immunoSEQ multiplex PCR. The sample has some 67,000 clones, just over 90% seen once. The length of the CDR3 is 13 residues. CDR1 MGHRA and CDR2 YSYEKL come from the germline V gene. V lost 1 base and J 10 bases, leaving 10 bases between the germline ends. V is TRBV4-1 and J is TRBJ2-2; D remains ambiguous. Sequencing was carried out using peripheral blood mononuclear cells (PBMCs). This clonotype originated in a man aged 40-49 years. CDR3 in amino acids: CASSQGGLTELFF. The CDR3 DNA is TGCGCCAGCAGCCAAGGCGGCTTGACGGAGCTGTTTTTT.